Listed here are 18 T cell receptor beta chains from one sample, sequenced in a study of a mutant IDH1 vaccine in newly diagnosed glioma. Indicated time point: week 35, safety follow-up. Mutant IDH1 20-mer peptide, at 300 ug, made up each vaccine dose, with topical imiquimod. Their specific antigens are unknown. TCRdb's table, derived via immunoSEQ multiplex PCR, lists solely in-frame clones and lacks some. The top ten clones hold 3.5% to 5% of a sample with about 50,000 clones, 84% of them seen once. The sequences come from PBMCs, collected from a glioma patient whose treatment included an IDH1 peptide vaccine. The receptors were sampled from a woman under 30 with glioma.

The V and J genes are TRBV12-5 and TRBJ2-2; D uncertain. V lost 1 base, J lost 3 bases, and 0 bases lay in between. The CDR3 has 12 residues. Germline V gene sequence: CDR1 LGHNT, CDR2 FRNRAP. CDR3 sequence (DNA): TGTGCTAGTGGTTTGGACACCGGGGAGCTGTTTTTT. Its protein product is CASGLDTGELFF.

This sequence joins TRBV9 and TRBJ2-7; the match to TRBD2 covers 12 bases. The CDR3 sequence is 15 residues long. Per the germline V gene, CDR1 is SGDLS and CDR2 is YYNGEE. The V gene end was trimmed by 5 bases and the J gene end by 7 bases; junction bases not matched to a gene: 10. CDR3 amino acids: CASSSLAGGPGEQYF. CDR3 DNA sequence: TGTGCCAGCAGTTCCCTAGCGGGAGGGCCGGGGGAGCAGTACTTC.

CDR3 sequence (DNA): TGCGCCAGCAGACGACAGATCAATAACTATGGCTACACCTTC. Protein sequence: CASRRQINNYGYTF. The rearrangement joins TRBV5-1 to TRBJ1-2; possible D gene TRBD1, 5 bases. The CDR3 sequence is 14 residues long. Germline CDR1 and CDR2: SGHRS and YFSETQ. V lost 5 bases, J lost 1 base, and 12 bases lay in between.

J is TRBJ1-2 and V is TRBV4-1, with D tentatively TRBD1 (6 bases). V was pared by 3 bases and J by 2 bases, with 10 bases between. Germline V gives CDR1 MGHRA, CDR2 YSYEKL. The CDR3 has 14 amino acids. This CDR3 reads CASSHQTGNYGYTF. In nucleotides, the CDR3 is TGCGCCAGCAGCCATCAAACAGGGAACTATGGCTACACCTTC.

V usage is TRBV20-1 and J usage is TRBJ2-7; D remains unclear. This CDR3 spans 11 amino acids. Trimming left V 6 bases short and J 4 bases short, with 10 bases between. From germline, CDR1 is DFQATT and CDR2 SNEGSKA (reference sequence). CDR3 in amino acids: CSAKGQYEQYF. As DNA, the CDR3 is TGCAGTGCCAAGGGCCAGTACGAGCAGTACTTC.

V is TRBV4-1 and J is TRBJ2-2, with 9 bases aligning to TRBD2. CDR3 length: 15 amino acids. V was pared by 1 base and J by 5 bases, with 2 bases of the junction left unmatched. Germline V gives CDR1 MGHRA, CDR2 YSYEKL. The CDR3 loop reads CASSQGGGGTGELFF. Written as DNA, the CDR3 is TGCGCCAGCAGCCAAGGCGGGGGGGGGACCGGGGAGCTGTTTTTT.

The J gene is TRBJ2-2, the V gene TRBV18, with a weak D call TRBD1 (5 bases). The CDR3 contains 17 residues. The germline V and J ends were trimmed by 5 bases and 1 base, with 17 bases remaining between them. Germline CDR1 KGHSH, CDR2 LQKENI. This chain's CDR3 is CASSSLEVGLNTGELFF. The DNA of the CDR3 is TGTGCCAGCTCATCGCTCGAAGTGGGGCTGAACACCGGGGAGCTGTTTTTT.

The V call is TRBV27, the J call TRBJ2-3; the D is unclear. The V gene lost 0 bases and the J gene lost 3 bases, with 7 bases spanning the gap. There are 14 residues in the CDR3. The germline gives CDR1 MNHEY, CDR2 SMNVEV (reference sequence). Written as DNA, the CDR3 is TGTGCCAGCAGTTTATCGGGCCGAACAGATACGCAGTATTTT. Amino acids: CASSLSGRTDTQYF.

The chain is built from TRBV6-5 and TRBJ1-5; 7 bases line up with TRBD1. CDR3 length: 14 amino acids. Trimming cost V 5 bases and J 6 bases; bases outside gene matches: 7. The germline V gene has CDR1 MNHEY and CDR2 SVGAGI. For the CDR3, the DNA is TGTGCCAGCAGTGCAGACAGGGTGAGTCAGCCCCAGCATTTT. Its protein product is CASSADRVSQPQHF.

Only one count was recorded for this clone. The genes are TRBV15 and TRBJ2-5, with TRBD2 as a possible D gene (6 bases). Per the germline V gene, CDR1 is LNHNV and CDR2 is YYDKDF (reference sequence). V gave up 0 bases and J gave up 4 bases, with 9 bases separating them. CDR3 length: 14 residues. This CDR3 reads CATSREVGRETQYF. In DNA, the CDR3 is TGTGCCACCAGCAGAGAGGTCGGGAGAGAGACCCAGTACTTC.

This clone was picked up a small number of times. This rearrangement joins TRBV4-2 to TRBJ1-5; a possible D gene is TRBD1 (6 bases). Deletions cut 0 bases from V and 7 bases from J, with 13 bases between. The CDR3 consists of 15 residues. Germline V CDR1 and CDR2: LGHNA, YNFKEQ. CDR3 sequence (DNA): TGTGCCAGCAGCCAAGATGGGGGGCGGAGGCAGCCCCAGCATTTT. Translating it yields CASSQDGGRRQPQHF.

This clone was picked up one time. The chain is built from TRBV19 and TRBJ1-2; 7 positions match TRBD1. After removal of 5 bases from V and 2 bases from J, the junction contained 5 bases not matched to a gene. From germline, CDR1 is LNHDA and CDR2 SQIVND (reference sequence). There are 14 residues in the CDR3. CDR3 sequence (DNA): TGTGCCAGTAGTGCCTTACAGGGGAACTATGGCTACACCTTC. As protein: CASSALQGNYGYTF.

This chain uses TRBV4-2 with TRBJ2-1, with 8 positions matching TRBD2. The CDR3 length is 16 residues. CDR1 LGHNA and CDR2 YNFKEQ come from the germline V gene. V was pared by 7 bases and J by 6 bases, with 14 bases of the junction left unmatched. The CDR3 spells CASTSLGGAGPNEQFF. CDR3 coding DNA: TGTGCCAGCACCTCACTCGGGGGGGCTGGGCCCAATGAGCAGTTCTTC.

This chain links TRBV18 with TRBJ1-3; D is ambiguous. CDR3 length: 14 residues. V lost 3 bases and J lost 2, with 8 bases in between. Germline lookup yields CDR1 KGHSH and CDR2 LQKENI. Written as DNA, the CDR3 is TGTGCCAGCTCACCTAAGGGCCCTGGAAACACCATATATTTT. Amino acids: CASSPKGPGNTIYF.

The gene calls are TRBV19 and TRBJ2-1; D gene ambiguous. CDR3 length: 16 amino acids. The ends were cut back, 5 bases at V and 4 bases at J, with 18 bases in the middle. Germline-derived CDR1 and CDR2 are LNHDA and SQIVND (reference sequence). DNA for the CDR3: TGTGCCAGTAGTCCACAGCGCGGCTTTGCATACAATGAGCAGTTCTTC. Translation gives CASSPQRGFAYNEQFF.

The rearrangement uses TRBV30 and TRBJ2-1; TRBD2 aligns across 7 bases. CDR1 is GTSNPN, CDR2 SVGIG, per germline (reference sequence). The CDR3 runs 13 residues. With V trimmed by 3 bases and J by 3 bases, 2 bases remained unmatched. The CDR3 DNA reads as TGTGCCTGGAGGGGCGGGAGCTACAATGAGCAGTTCTTC. It specifies CAWRGGSYNEQFF.

V is TRBV27 and J is TRBJ1-1, with TRBD1 matching over 8 bases. Germline CDR1 reads MNHEY; CDR2 reads SMNVEV (reference sequence). The CDR3 spans 15 residues. V lost 2 bases to trimming and J lost 4 bases; unmatched junction nucleotides: 6. CDR3 nucleotide sequence: TGTGCCAGCAGTTTACGATCAACAGGGGGCACTGAAGCTTTCTTT. Its protein product is CASSLRSTGGTEAFF.

V gene TRBV18 combines with J gene TRBJ2-7; D is possibly TRBD1 (5 bases). Trimming cost V 6 bases and J 2 bases, with 8 bases left between them. Looked up from germline, CDR1 is KGHSH and CDR2 is LQKENI. The CDR3 covers 12 residues. CDR3 sequence reads: CASSRQTYEQYF. As DNA, the CDR3 is TGTGCCAGCTCCCGACAGACCTACGAGCAGTACTTC.